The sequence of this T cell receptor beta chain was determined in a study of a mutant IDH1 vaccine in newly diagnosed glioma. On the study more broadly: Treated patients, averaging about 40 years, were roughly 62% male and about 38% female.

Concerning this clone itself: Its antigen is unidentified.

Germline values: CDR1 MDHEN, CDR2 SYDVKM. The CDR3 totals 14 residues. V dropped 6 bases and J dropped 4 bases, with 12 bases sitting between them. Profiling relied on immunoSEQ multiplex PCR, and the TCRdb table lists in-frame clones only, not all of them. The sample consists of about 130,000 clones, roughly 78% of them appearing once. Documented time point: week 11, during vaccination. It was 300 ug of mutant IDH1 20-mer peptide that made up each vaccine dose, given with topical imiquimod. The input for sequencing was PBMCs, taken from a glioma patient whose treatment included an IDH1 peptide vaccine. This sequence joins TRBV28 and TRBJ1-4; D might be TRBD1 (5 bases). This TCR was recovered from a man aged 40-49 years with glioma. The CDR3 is CASSGAPYNEKLFF. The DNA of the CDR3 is TGTGCCAGCAGCGGGGCCCCTTATAATGAAAAACTGTTTTTT. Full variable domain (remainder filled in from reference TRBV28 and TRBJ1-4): DVKVTQSSRYLVKRTGEKVFLECVQDMDHENMFWYRQDPGLGLRLIYFSYDVKMKEKGDIPEGYSVSREKKERFSLILESASTNQTSMYLCASSGAPYNEKLFFGSGTQLSVL.